Following are 6 T cell receptor beta chains from one sample sequenced in a study of metastatic and nonmetastatic thyroid tumors. Each patient came to thyroid surgery without any prior treatment (of any kind). TCRdb re-called clones from the PCR reads using MiXCR. The sample has about 59,000 clones; around 15% are singletons. The sample was blood. These receptors were collected from a male donor with papillary thyroid cancer or a benign thyroid nodule (not recorded which). Some clones in this sample may be carry-over from other donors' samples.

Notes on this clone: This may be a read error, as it is one base from a much larger clone. Other DNA sequences in the sample encode the same CDR3. The V and J genes are TRBV20-1 and TRBJ2-5; the match to TRBD2 covers 12 bases. Germline values: CDR1 DFQATT, CDR2 SNEGSKA (reference sequence). CDR3 length equals 16 residues. V lost 0 bases, J lost 4 bases, and 6 bases stayed unmatched. DNA of the CDR3: TGCAGTGCTAGAGATCTAGCGGGGGGGCCATTAGAGACCCAGTACTTC. This sequence encodes CSARDLAGGPLETQYF.

This clone was detected many times. CDR3 in amino acids: CASSEYGQSTNEKLFF. As DNA, the CDR3 is TGTGCCAGCAGTGAATATGGGCAGTCAACTAATGAAAAACTGTTTTTT. The J gene is TRBJ1-4, the V gene TRBV25-1; D is undetermined. CDR3 length: 16 residues. Looked up from germline, CDR1 is MGHDK and CDR2 is SYGVNS. V was shortened by 0 bases and J by 0 bases, with 8 bases between the two germline ends.

In this sample, this clone turned up many times. This chain connects TRBV10-1 to TRBJ1-2, with D hard to call. This CDR3 comprises 13 residues. Germline CDR1 and CDR2: WNHNN and SYGVQD (reference sequence). V gave up 6 bases and J gave up 4 bases, with 12 bases separating them. The DNA of the CDR3 is TGCGCCAGCAGAGGGTTCCTCCGCTATGGCTACACCTTC. The encoded protein is CASRGFLRYGYTF.

Comment on this clone: It may be a read error: a sequence one base away is much more abundant. This rearrangement joins TRBV9 to TRBJ2-2; the D is unclear. Germline CDR1 SGDLS, CDR2 YYNGEE. The CDR3 extends over 14 amino acids. The V gene lost 8 bases and the J gene lost 5 bases, with 16 bases spanning the gap. The DNA of the CDR3 is TGTGCCAGTCGGATCTGTCCTCAGACCGGGGAGCTGTTTTTT. Translation gives CASRICPQTGELFF.

Many counts were recorded for this clone. Other DNA sequences in this sample translate to the same CDR3. The chain couples TRBV4-1 to TRBJ2-7; 12 bases are a match to TRBD1. V dropped 4 bases and J dropped 4; count of bases not matched to a gene: 5. In germline, CDR1 is MGHRA, CDR2 YSYEKL. The CDR3 spans 15 residues. Here the CDR3 reads CASSPPGQGAYEQYF. CDR3 sequence (DNA): TGCGCCAGCAGCCCCCCGGGACAGGGGGCATACGAGCAGTACTTC.

This clone was seen many times. The CDR3 coding sequence is TGTGCCAGCAGTGGGATGGCTAGCACAGATACGCAGTATTTT. Encoded protein: CASSGMASTDTQYF. The V and J genes are TRBV2 and TRBJ2-3; D call uncertain. Germline values: CDR1 SNHLY, CDR2 FYNNEI. Trimming pared 4 bases from V and 0 bases from J, leaving 8 bases between. The CDR3 consists of 14 residues.